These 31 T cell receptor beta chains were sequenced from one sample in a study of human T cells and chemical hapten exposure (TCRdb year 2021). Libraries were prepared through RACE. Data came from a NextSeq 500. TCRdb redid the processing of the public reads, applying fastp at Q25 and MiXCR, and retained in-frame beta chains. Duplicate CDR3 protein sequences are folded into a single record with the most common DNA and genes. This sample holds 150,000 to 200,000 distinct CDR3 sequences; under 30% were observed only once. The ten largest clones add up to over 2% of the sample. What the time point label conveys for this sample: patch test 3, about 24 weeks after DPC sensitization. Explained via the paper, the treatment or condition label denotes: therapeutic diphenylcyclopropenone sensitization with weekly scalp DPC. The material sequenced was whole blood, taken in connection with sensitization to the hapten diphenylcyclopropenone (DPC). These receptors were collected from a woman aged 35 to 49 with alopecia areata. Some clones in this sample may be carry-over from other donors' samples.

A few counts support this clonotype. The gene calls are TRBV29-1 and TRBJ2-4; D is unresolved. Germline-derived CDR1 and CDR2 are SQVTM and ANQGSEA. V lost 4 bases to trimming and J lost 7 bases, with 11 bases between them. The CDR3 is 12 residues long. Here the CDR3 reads CSVAGRLNIQYF. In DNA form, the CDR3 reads TGCAGCGTTGCCGGCAGGTTGAACATTCAGTACTTC.

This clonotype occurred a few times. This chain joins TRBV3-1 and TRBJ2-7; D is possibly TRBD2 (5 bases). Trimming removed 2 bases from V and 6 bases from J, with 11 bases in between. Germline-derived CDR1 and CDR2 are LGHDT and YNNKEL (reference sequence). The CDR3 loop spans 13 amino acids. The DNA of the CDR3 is TGTGCCAGCAGCCAATACGCTAGCAGCGAGCAGTACTTC. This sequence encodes CASSQYASSEQYF.

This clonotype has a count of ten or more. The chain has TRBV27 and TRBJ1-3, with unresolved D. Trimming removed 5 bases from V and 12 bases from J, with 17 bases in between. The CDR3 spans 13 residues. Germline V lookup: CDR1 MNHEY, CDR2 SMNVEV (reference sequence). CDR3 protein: CASSPNRRQGIYF. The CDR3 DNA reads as TGTGCCAGCAGTCCCAACCGGCGGCAAGGCATATATTTT.

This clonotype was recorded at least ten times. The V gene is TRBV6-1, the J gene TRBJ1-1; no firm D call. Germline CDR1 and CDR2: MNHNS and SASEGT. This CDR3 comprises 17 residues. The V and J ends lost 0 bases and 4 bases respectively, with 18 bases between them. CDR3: CASSEANVGIGTTEAFF. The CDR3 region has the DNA TGTGCCAGCAGTGAAGCGAACGTCGGAATTGGTACCACTGAAGCTTTCTTT.

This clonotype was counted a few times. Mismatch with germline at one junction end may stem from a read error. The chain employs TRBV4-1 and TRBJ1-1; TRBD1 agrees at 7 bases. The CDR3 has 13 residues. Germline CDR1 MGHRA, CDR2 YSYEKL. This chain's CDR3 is CASRQGTATEAFF. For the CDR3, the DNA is TGCGCCAGCCGCCAAGGGACAGCCACTGAAGCTTTCTTT.

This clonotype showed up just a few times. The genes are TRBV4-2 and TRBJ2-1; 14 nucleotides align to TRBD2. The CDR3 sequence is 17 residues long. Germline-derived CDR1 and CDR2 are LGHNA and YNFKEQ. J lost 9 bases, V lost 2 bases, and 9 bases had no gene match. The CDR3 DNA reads TGTGCCAGCAGCCAAAGCGCAACAGGACTAGCGGGGGGTGAGCAGTTCTTC. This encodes CASSQSATGLAGGEQFF.

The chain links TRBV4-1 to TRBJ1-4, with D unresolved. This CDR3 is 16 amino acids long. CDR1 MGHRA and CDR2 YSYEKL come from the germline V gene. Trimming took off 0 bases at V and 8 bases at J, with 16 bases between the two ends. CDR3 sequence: CASSQDQVSGREKLFF. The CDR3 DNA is TGCGCCAGCAGCCAAGATCAGGTCTCCGGGAGGGAAAAACTGTTTTTT.

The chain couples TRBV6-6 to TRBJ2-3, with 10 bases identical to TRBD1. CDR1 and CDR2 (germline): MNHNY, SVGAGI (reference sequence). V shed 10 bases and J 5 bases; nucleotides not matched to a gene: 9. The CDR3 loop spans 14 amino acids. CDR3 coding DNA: TGTGCCACCGCTGGGACAGGGGAGAAAGATACGCAGTATTTT. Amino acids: CATAGTGEKDTQYF.

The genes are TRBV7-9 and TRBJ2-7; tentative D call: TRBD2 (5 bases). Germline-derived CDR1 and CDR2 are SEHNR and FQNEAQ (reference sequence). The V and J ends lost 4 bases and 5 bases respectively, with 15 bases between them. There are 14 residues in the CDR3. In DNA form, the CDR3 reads TGTGCCAGCAGCTCATTCCAGAAGAGGGACGAGCAGTACTTC. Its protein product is CASSSFQKRDEQYF.

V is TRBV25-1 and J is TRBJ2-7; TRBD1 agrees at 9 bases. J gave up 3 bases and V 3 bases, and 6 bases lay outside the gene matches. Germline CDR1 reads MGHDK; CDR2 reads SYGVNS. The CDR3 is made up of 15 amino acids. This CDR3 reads CASSESGTGHYEQYF. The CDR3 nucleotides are TGTGCCAGCAGTGAGAGCGGGACAGGGCACTACGAGCAGTACTTC.

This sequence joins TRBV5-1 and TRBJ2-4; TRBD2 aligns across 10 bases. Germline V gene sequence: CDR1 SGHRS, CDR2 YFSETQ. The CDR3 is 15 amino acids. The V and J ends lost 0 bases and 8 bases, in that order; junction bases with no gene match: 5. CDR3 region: CASSLGAGGPDIQYF. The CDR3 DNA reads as TGCGCCAGCAGCTTGGGAGCGGGAGGGCCGGACATTCAGTACTTC.

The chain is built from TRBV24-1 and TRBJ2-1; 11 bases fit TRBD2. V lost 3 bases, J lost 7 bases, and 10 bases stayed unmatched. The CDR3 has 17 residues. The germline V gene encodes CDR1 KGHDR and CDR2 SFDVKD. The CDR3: CATSDEKLAGVRNEQFF. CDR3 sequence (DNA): TGTGCCACCAGTGATGAGAAACTAGCGGGAGTACGTAATGAGCAGTTCTTC.

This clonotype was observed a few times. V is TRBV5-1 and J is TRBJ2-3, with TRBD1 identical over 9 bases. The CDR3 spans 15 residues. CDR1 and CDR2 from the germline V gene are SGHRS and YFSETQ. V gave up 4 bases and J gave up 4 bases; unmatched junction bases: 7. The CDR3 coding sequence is TGCGCCAGCAGCCCTGGGACAGGGCGGCCAGATACGCAGTATTTT. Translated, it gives CASSPGTGRPDTQYF.

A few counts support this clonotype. The CDR3 loop reads CASSITSGNYNEQFF. The CDR3 nucleotides are TGTGCCAGTAGTATAACTAGCGGGAACTACAATGAGCAGTTCTTC. V is TRBV19 and J is TRBJ2-1, with 10 bases matching TRBD2. This CDR3 is 15 amino acids long. Losses at the gene ends were 2 bases for V and 3 bases for J; bases not matched to a gene: 1. The V gene's germline CDR1 is LNHDA and CDR2 SQIVND (reference sequence).

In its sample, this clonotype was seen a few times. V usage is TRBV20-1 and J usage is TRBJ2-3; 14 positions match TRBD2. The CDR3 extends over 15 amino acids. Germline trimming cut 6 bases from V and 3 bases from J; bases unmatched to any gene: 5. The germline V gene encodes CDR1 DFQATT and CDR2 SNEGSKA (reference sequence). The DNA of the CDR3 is TGCAGTGCATCCGGGACTAGCGGGAGTACAGATACGCAGTATTTT. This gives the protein CSASGTSGSTDTQYF.

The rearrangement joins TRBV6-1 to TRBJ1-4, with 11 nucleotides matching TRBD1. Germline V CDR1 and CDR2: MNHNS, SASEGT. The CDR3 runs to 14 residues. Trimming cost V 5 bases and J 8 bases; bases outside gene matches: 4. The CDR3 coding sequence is TGTGCCAGCAGTATGGGACAGGGGGGCGAAAAACTGTTTTTT. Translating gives CASSMGQGGEKLFF.

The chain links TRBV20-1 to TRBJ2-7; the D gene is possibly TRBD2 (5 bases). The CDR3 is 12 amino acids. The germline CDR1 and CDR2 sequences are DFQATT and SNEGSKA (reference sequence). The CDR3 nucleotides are TGCAGCGGACTGGGCGGCGCCTACGAGCAGTACTTC. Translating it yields CSGLGGAYEQYF.

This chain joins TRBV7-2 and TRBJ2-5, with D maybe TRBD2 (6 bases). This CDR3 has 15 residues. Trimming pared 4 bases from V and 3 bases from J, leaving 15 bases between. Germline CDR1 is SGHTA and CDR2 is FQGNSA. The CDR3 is CASSYRWGGEETQYF. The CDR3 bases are TGTGCCAGCAGCTACAGGTGGGGCGGGGAAGAGACCCAGTACTTC. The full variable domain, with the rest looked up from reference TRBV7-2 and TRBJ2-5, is GAGVSQSPSNKVTEKGKDVELRCDPISGHTALYWYRQSLGQGLEFLIYFQGNSAPDKSGLPSDRFSAERTGGSVSTLTIQRTQQEDSAVYLCASSYRWGGEETQYFGPGTRLLVL.

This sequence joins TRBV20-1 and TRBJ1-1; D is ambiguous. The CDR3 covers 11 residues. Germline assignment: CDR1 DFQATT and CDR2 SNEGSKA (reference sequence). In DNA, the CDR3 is TGCAGCTCCCGGGTGCACACTGAAGCTTTCTTT. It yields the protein CSSRVHTEAFF.

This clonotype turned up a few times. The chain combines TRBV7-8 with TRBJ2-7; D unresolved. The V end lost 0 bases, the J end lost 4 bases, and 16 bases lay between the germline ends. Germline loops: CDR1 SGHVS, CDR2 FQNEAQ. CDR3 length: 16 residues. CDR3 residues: CASSLAPGSVSYEQYF. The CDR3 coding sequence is TGTGCCAGCAGCTTAGCGCCGGGCAGCGTCTCGTACGAGCAGTACTTC.

The CDR3 coding sequence is TGCAGTGCTTTTCGGACGGCGCCGGGTCAGCCCCAGCATTTT. Protein product: CSAFRTAPGQPQHF. The chain carries TRBV20-1 and TRBJ1-5, with D unclear. V lost 5 bases, J lost 6 bases, and 17 bases lay in between. The germline gives CDR1 DFQATT, CDR2 SNEGSKA (reference sequence). CDR3 length: 14 residues.

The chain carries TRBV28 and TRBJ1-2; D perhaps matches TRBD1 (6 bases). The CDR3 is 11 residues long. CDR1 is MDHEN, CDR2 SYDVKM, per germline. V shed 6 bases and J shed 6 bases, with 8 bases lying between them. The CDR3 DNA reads TGTGCCAGCAGCTACAGGGATGGCTACACCTTC. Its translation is CASSYRDGYTF.

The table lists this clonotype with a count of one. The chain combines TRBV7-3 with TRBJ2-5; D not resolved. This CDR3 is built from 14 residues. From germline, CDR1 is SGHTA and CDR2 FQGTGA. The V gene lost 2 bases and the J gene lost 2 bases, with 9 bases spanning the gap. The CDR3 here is CASSLYPSQETQYF. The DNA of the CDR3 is TGTGCCAGCAGCTTATATCCTTCACAAGAGACCCAGTACTTC. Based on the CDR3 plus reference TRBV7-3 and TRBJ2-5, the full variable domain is GAGVSQTPSNKVTEKGKYVELRCDPISGHTALYWYRQSLGQGPEFLIYFQGTGAADDSGLPNDRFFAVRPEGSVSTLKIQRTERGDSAVYLCASSLYPSQETQYFGPGTRLLVL.

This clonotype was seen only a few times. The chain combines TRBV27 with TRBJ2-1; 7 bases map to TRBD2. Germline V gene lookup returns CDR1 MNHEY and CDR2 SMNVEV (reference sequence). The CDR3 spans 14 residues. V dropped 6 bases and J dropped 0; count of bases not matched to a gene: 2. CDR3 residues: CASSGRPSYNEQFF. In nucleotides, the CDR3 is TGTGCCAGCAGCGGGAGGCCCTCCTACAATGAGCAGTTCTTC.

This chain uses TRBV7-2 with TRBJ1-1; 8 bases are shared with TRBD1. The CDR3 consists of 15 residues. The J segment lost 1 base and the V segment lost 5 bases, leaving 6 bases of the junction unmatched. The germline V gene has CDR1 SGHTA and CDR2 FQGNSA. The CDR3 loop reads CASSPRTGTNTEAFF. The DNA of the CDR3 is TGTGCCAGCAGCCCCCGGACAGGGACGAACACTGAAGCTTTCTTT.

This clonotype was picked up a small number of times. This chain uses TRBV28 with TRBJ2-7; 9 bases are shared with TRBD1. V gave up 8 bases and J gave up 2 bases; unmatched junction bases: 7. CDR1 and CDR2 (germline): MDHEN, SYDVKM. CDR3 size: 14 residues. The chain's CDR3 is CASGQQGAAYEQYF. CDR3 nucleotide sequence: TGTGCCAGCGGACAACAGGGGGCGGCCTACGAGCAGTACTTC.

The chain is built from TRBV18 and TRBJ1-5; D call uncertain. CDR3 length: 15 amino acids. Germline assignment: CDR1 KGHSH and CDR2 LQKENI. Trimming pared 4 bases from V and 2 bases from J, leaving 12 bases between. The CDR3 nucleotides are TGTGCCAGCTCACTTAACCGGGAGCGCAATCAGCCCCAGCATTTT. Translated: CASSLNRERNQPQHF.

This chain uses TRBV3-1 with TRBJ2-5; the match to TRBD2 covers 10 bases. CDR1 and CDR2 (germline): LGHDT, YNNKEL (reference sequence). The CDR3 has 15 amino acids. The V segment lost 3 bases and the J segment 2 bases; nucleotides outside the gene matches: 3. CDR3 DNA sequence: TGTGCCAGCAGCCAGTGGACTAGCGGACAAGAGACCCAGTACTTC. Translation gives CASSQWTSGQETQYF.

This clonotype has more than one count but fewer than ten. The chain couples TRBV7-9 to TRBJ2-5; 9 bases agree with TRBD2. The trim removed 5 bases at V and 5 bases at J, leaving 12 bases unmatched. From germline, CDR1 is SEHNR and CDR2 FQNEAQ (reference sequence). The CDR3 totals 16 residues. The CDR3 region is CASSQGREGRWETQYF. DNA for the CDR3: TGTGCCAGCAGCCAAGGGCGGGAGGGCCGATGGGAGACCCAGTACTTC.

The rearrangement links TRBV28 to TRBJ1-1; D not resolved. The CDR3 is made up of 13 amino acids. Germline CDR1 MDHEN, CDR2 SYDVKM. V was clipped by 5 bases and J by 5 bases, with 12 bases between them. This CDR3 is CASSRQWRTEAFF. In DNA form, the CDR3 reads TGTGCCAGCAGTCGCCAGTGGAGGACTGAAGCTTTCTTT.

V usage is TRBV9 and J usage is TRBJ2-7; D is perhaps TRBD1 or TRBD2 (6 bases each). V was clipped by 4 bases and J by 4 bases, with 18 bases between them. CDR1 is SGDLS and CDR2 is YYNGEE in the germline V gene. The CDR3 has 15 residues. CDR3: CASSRGGTGLYEQYF. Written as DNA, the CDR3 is TGTGCCAGCAGCAGAGGGGGGACTGGGCTGTACGAGCAGTACTTC.